This entry lists 14 T cell receptor beta chains sequenced from one sample in a study of identical twins. TCRdb re-called the 5' RACE reads through MiXCR, storing one row per CDR3 protein. Of some 630,000 distinct CDR3 sequences detected, 7% to 7.5% appear once; the ten largest clones hold 1.6%. This sample also belongs to another study, concerning yellow fever vaccine responses in identical twins.

Sequenced: PBMCs. The receptors come from a young woman in good health.

This clonotype has a count of ten or more. This chain uses TRBV12-3 or TRBV12-4 with TRBJ1-1; no firm D call. The CDR3 consists of 14 residues. Trimming left V 3 bases short and J 0 bases short, with 8 bases between. The CDR3 DNA reads TGTGCCAGCAGTTTGGCCGCCATGAACACTGAAGCTTTCTTT. This encodes CASSLAAMNTEAFF.

J is TRBJ2-1 and V is TRBV19; 12 bases agree with TRBD1. Germline CDR1 LNHDA, CDR2 SQIVND (reference sequence). CDR3 length: 14 residues. Germline trimming cut 4 bases from V and 8 bases from J; bases unmatched to any gene: 3. Here the CDR3 reads CASSTGQGADEQFF. Written as DNA, the CDR3 is TGTGCCAGTAGTACGGGACAGGGGGCGGATGAGCAGTTCTTC.

This clonotype has a handful of counts. The V and J genes are TRBV5-1 and TRBJ1-2, with 10 bases that match TRBD1. Germline assignment: CDR1 SGHRS and CDR2 YFSETQ. This CDR3 has 16 residues. J lost 7 bases, V lost 3 bases, and 12 bases had no gene match. In DNA, the CDR3 is TGCGCCAGCAGCTATACCGGGACAGGGGATCCGGCTGGCTACACCTTC. It specifies CASSYTGTGDPAGYTF.

This clonotype turned up a few times. The chain links TRBV15 to TRBJ2-5; D unresolved. CDR3 size: 11 residues. With 5 bases removed from V and 3 bases from J, the gap between germline ends came to 4 bases. Germline values: CDR1 LNHNV, CDR2 YYDKDF (reference sequence). CDR3 residues: CATSFKETQYF. CDR3 DNA sequence: TGTGCCACCAGCTTCAAAGAGACCCAGTACTTC.

In this sample, this clonotype turned up many times. This chain uses TRBV29-1 with TRBJ1-5, with D uncertain. Germline CDR1 is SQVTM and CDR2 is ANQGSEA. The CDR3 totals 13 residues. The V end was cut by 2 bases, the J end by 3 bases, with 8 bases between. CDR3 region: CSVEYRNNQPQHF. CDR3 nucleotide sequence: TGCAGCGTTGAATACAGAAACAATCAGCCCCAGCATTTT.

This clonotype occurred a few times. V and J are TRBV29-1 and TRBJ2-2, with D hard to call. V lost 0 bases to trimming and J lost 5 bases, with 4 bases between them. Germline V gene data show CDR1 as SQVTM and CDR2 as ANQGSEA. The CDR3 length is 12 residues. The CDR3 spells CSVEDGTGELFF. CDR3 nucleotides: TGCAGCGTTGAAGACGGTACCGGGGAGCTGTTTTTT.

The table lists this clonotype with a few counts. The chain joins TRBV7-9 to TRBJ2-1; 9 nucleotides align to TRBD2. The ends lost 7 bases at V and 0 bases at J; junction bases unmatched: 10. The germline V gene encodes CDR1 SEHNR and CDR2 FQNEAQ (reference sequence). The CDR3 is made up of 17 amino acids. The CDR3 protein is CASTRRGGPSSYNEQFF. The CDR3 region has the DNA TGTGCCAGCACCCGGCGGGGGGGCCCGAGCTCCTACAATGAGCAGTTCTTC.

This clonotype was observed many times. V gene TRBV12-3 or TRBV12-4 combines with J gene TRBJ2-5; no clear D. The CDR3 length is 13 residues. Trimming took off 7 bases at V and 2 bases at J, with 11 bases between the two ends. Here the CDR3 reads CASKIKGQETQYF. In DNA, the CDR3 is TGTGCCAGCAAGATAAAGGGTCAAGAGACCCAGTACTTC.

This clonotype turned up a few times. J is TRBJ1-1 and V is TRBV20-1; no reliable D call. Between the trimmed V and J ends, which lost 1 base and 5 bases, there was a span of 14 bases. This CDR3 region has 14 residues. CDR1 is DFQATT, CDR2 SNEGSKA, per germline (reference sequence). Here the CDR3 reads CSARVEPTGTEAFF. The CDR3 DNA follows: TGCAGTGCTAGAGTGGAGCCGACGGGGACTGAAGCTTTCTTT.

This clonotype was seen a few times. This chain joins TRBV27 and TRBJ2-1, with 10 positions matching TRBD2. The CDR3 runs 16 residues. Germline trimming cut 4 bases from V and 3 bases from J; bases unmatched to any gene: 6. CDR1 MNHEY and CDR2 SMNVEV come from the germline V gene (reference sequence). The CDR3 loop reads CASSSRSGRDYNEQFF. In DNA, the CDR3 is TGTGCCAGCAGTTCCCGCAGCGGGAGGGACTACAATGAGCAGTTCTTC.

This clonotype has a count of ten or more. The chain carries TRBV3-1 and TRBJ2-1; tentative D call: TRBD2 (5 bases). This CDR3 contains 17 residues. V lost 4 bases and J 8 bases, leaving 24 bases between the germline ends. Germline assignment: CDR1 LGHDT and CDR2 YNNKEL (reference sequence). This CDR3 is CASSRREGSGWVDEQFF. Written as DNA, the CDR3 is TGTGCCAGCAGCCGACGAGAAGGGAGCGGATGGGTGGATGAGCAGTTCTTC.

This clonotype appeared many times. This chain links TRBV20-1 with TRBJ1-4; D gene ambiguous. V was cut by 2 bases and J by 2 bases, with 9 bases left in between. The CDR3 has 14 amino acids. Looked up from germline, CDR1 is DFQATT and CDR2 is SNEGSKA (reference sequence). For the CDR3, the DNA is TGCAGTGCTAGAATGGTGACGACTAATGAAAAACTGTTTTTT. It codes for CSARMVTTNEKLFF.

The chain is built from TRBV28 and TRBJ2-7, with D possibly matching TRBD1 (6 bases). CDR3 size: 15 residues. Trimming removed 5 bases from V and 1 base from J, with 15 bases in between. Germline loops: CDR1 MDHEN, CDR2 SYDVKM. The DNA for the CDR3 is TGTGCCAGCAGTCCCCGACGTAGGGGGTCCTACGAGCAGTACGTC. This translates into CASSPRRRGSYEQYV.

This clonotype was seen only a few times. The V call is TRBV28, the J call TRBJ2-4, with D unresolved. The CDR3 loop spans 15 amino acids. Germline V gene sequence: CDR1 MDHEN, CDR2 SYDVKM. Trimming stripped 6 bases from V and 4 bases from J, with 16 bases between. The CDR3 protein is CASSPHTGPKNIQYF. CDR3 nucleotides: TGTGCCAGCAGCCCTCATACCGGGCCGAAAAACATTCAGTACTTC.